Each of the 20 T cell receptor beta chains below was sequenced from the same sample in a study of cytomegalovirus exposure and HLA in healthy donors. This PCR relied on a set of 60 Vbeta primers and 13 Jbeta primers. Profiled with immunoSEQ multiplex PCR; TCRdb holds only in-frame clones, not every one. The sample lists 150,000 to 180,000 clones, less than 80% occurring once. Input material: PBMCs. The receptor set was obtained from a young man in good health and CMV-seronegative.

The chain carries TRBV7-2 and TRBJ2-3; possibly TRBD2 for D (6 bases). V dropped 1 base and J dropped 4 bases, with 9 bases sitting between them. In germline, CDR1 is SGHTA, CDR2 FQGNSA. This CDR3 has 14 residues. The CDR3 sequence: CASSLGRESDTQYF. The CDR3 DNA sequence: TGTGCCAGCAGCTTAGGGAGGGAGTCAGATACGCAGTATTTT.

V and J are TRBV30 and TRBJ2-3; D call uncertain. This CDR3 comprises 11 residues. The V and J ends lost 2 bases and 3 bases respectively, with 3 bases between them. The V gene's germline CDR1 is GTSNPN and CDR2 SVGIG (reference sequence). Here the CDR3 DNA reads TGTGCCTGGAGTCCTACAGATACGCAGTATTTT. Residues: CAWSPTDTQYF.

The V call is TRBV2, the J call TRBJ1-6; D might be TRBD1 (6 bases). Germline values: CDR1 SNHLY, CDR2 FYNNEI. The CDR3 runs to 14 residues. The V gene lost 5 bases and the J gene lost 5 bases, with 10 bases spanning the gap. CDR3 sequence: CASSKGQNNSPLHF. CDR3 sequence (DNA): TGTGCCAGCAGTAAAGGACAGAATAATTCACCCCTCCACTTT.

The rearrangement links TRBV5-1 to TRBJ2-5, with 12 positions matching TRBD2. With 4 bases clipped from V and 2 bases from J, the junction kept 9 bases outside the gene matches. CDR1 is SGHRS, CDR2 YFSETQ, per germline. This CDR3 comprises 17 residues. This CDR3 reads CASSPLTSGGPQETQYF. DNA of the CDR3: TGCGCCAGCAGCCCACTGACTAGCGGGGGACCTCAAGAGACCCAGTACTTC.

On this clone itself: Germline is not matched at one junction end, which may reflect a read error. The genes are TRBV5-1 and TRBJ1-2, with TRBD1 matching over 9 bases. CDR1 is SGHRS and CDR2 is YFSETQ in the germline V gene. This CDR3 spans 17 amino acids. The CDR3 nucleotides are TGCGCCAGCAGCTATACTCCGGGACAGGGTCCTAACTATGGCTACCCCTTC. Its translation is CASSYTPGQGPNYGYPF.

This clone occurred once. The chain links TRBV7-9 to TRBJ2-3, with TRBD1 as a possible D gene (6 bases). V shed 5 bases and J shed 7 bases, with 13 bases lying between them. The germline V gene has CDR1 SEHNR and CDR2 FQNEAQ (reference sequence). This CDR3 comprises 13 residues. The CDR3 protein is CASSQGSENTQYF. The DNA of the CDR3 is TGTGCCAGCAGCCAGGGGTCGGAAAATACGCAGTATTTT.

The chain uses TRBV5-1 and TRBJ2-2; D is unclear. V shed 0 bases and J shed 5 bases, with 5 bases lying between them. Germline-derived CDR1 and CDR2 are SGHRS and YFSETQ. This CDR3 region has 13 residues. The CDR3, as DNA: TGCGCCAGCAGCTTGGTTCTTACCGGGGAGCTGTTTTTT. Translating it yields CASSLVLTGELFF.

The genes are TRBV15 and TRBJ1-1; D ambiguous. Trimming cost V 2 bases and J 0 bases, with 7 bases left between them. Germline lookup yields CDR1 LNHNV and CDR2 YYDKDF (reference sequence). CDR3 length: 14 amino acids. The CDR3 loop is CATSRPGMNTEAFF. The CDR3 DNA follows: TGTGCCACCAGCAGACCGGGGATGAACACTGAAGCTTTCTTT.

This clone was seen a single time. The rearrangement joins TRBV9 to TRBJ2-5; D is ambiguous. This CDR3 has 14 amino acids. V was trimmed by 0 bases and J by 4 bases, leaving 10 bases between them. CDR1 SGDLS and CDR2 YYNGEE come from the germline V gene. CDR3 loop: CASSVGGWRETQYF. The CDR3 DNA reads as TGTGCCAGCAGCGTAGGTGGTTGGAGAGAGACCCAGTACTTC.

The chain couples TRBV5-4 to TRBJ2-2; 8 bases map to TRBD2. The CDR3 loop spans 15 amino acids. J gave up 4 bases and V 3 bases, and 5 bases lay outside the gene matches. CDR1 SGHNT and CDR2 YYREEE come from the germline V gene (reference sequence). As DNA, the CDR3 is TGTGCCAGCAGCTCGGGAGGGACACCCACCGGGGAGCTGTTTTTT. This codes for CASSSGGTPTGELFF.

The chain recombines TRBV5-3 with TRBJ2-5, with 8 bases lining up with TRBD2. TRBV5-3 is an ORF for which the function is uncertain. J was trimmed by 2 bases and V by 1 base; bases with no gene match: 4. There are 15 residues in the CDR3. The DNA of the CDR3 is TGTGCCAGAAGCTTGTCGGGGGGGGTTCAAGAGACCCAGTACTTC. Translated, it gives CARSLSGGVQETQYF.

The rearrangement uses TRBV7-2 and TRBJ1-1, with a tentative D call TRBD1 (5 bases). Germline V gives CDR1 SGHTA, CDR2 FQGNSA. The germline V and J ends were trimmed by 7 bases and 0 bases, with 6 bases remaining between them. The CDR3 has 12 residues. CDR3 in amino acids: CASKGMNTEAFF. Here the CDR3 DNA reads TGTGCCAGCAAGGGGATGAACACTGAAGCTTTCTTT.

The chain joins TRBV2 to TRBJ1-5, with 12 bases matching TRBD1. The CDR3 runs to 18 residues. Germline-derived CDR1 and CDR2 are SNHLY and FYNNEI. V shed 3 bases, J shed 2 bases, and the junction held 8 bases outside the gene matches. The chain's CDR3 is CASSERDRGLFGNQPQHF. For the CDR3, the DNA is TGTGCCAGCAGTGAGCGGGACAGGGGGCTGTTTGGCAATCAGCCCCAGCATTTT.

CDR3 DNA sequence: TGCGCCAGCAGCTTGGATGGGAGGGGGAGCTCCTACGAGCAGTACTTC. Its protein is CASSLDGRGSSYEQYF. The chain combines TRBV5-1 with TRBJ2-7; possible D gene TRBD2, 7 bases. The germline CDR1 and CDR2 sequences are SGHRS and YFSETQ. V lost 0 bases to trimming and J lost 0 bases, with 13 bases between them. This CDR3 has 16 residues.

The chain carries TRBV10-3 and TRBJ1-5, with no clear D. The CDR3 covers 14 residues. Germline assignment: CDR1 ENHRY and CDR2 SYGVKD. Deletions cut 10 bases from V and 0 bases from J, with 13 bases between. DNA of the CDR3: TGTGCCACCAGCCGCGGCGATAGCAATCAGCCCCAGCATTTT. Translated, it gives CATSRGDSNQPQHF.

On this clone: One junction end disagrees with the germline gene, perhaps due to a read error. The J gene is TRBJ2-3, the V gene TRBV6-1, with 10 bases aligning to TRBD2. This CDR3 region has 15 residues. CDR1 is MNHNS, CDR2 SASEGT, per germline. DNA for the CDR3: TGTGCCAGCAGTGAAGAAGGGGTAGGACTAGCGGAGGGTGCGTTT. It codes for CASSEEGVGLAEGAF.

This chain links TRBV29-1 with TRBJ2-5, with D possibly TRBD2 on 5 matching bases. This CDR3 spans 13 amino acids. V lost 3 bases and J 1 base, leaving 9 bases between the germline ends. CDR1 SQVTM and CDR2 ANQGSEA come from the germline V gene. The CDR3 DNA follows: TGCAGCGTTGAGGTCGGGGTCCAAGAGACCCAGTACTTC. This gives the protein CSVEVGVQETQYF.

The chain recombines TRBV2 with TRBJ2-6; possible D gene TRBD1, 5 bases. Germline V gene lookup returns CDR1 SNHLY and CDR2 FYNNEI. This CDR3 comprises 15 residues. The V gene lost 3 bases and the J gene lost 2 bases, with 8 bases spanning the gap. The CDR3, as DNA: TGTGCCAGCAGTGACGCAGGGACTGGGGCCAACGTCCTGACTTTC. Its translation is CASSDAGTGANVLTF.

J is TRBJ1-1 and V is TRBV6-4; D is perhaps TRBD1 (6 bases). The CDR3 consists of 13 residues. V lost 4 bases to trimming and J lost 4 bases, with 10 bases between them. Germline V gene lookup returns CDR1 MRHNA and CDR2 SNTAGT. The CDR3 region is CASSAQGSTEAFF. As DNA, the CDR3 is TGTGCCAGCAGTGCCCAGGGGAGCACTGAAGCTTTCTTT.

The chain couples TRBV20-1 to TRBJ2-1; tentatively, D is TRBD1 (5 bases). V was cut by 6 bases and J by 12 bases, with 15 bases left in between. Germline CDR1 is DFQATT and CDR2 is SNEGSKA (reference sequence). CDR3 size: 11 residues. The CDR3 DNA follows: TGCAGTGCGCTACAGGACCCGCCGCAGTTCTTC. Translation: CSALQDPPQFF.